A selection of T cell receptor beta chains follows, all from one sample in a study of blood T cell repertoires in COVID-19. Here immunoSEQ multiplex PCR was the method, and the copy in TCRdb shows in-frame clones only, minus some. The sample includes a few hundred thousand clones, around 84% of them seen just once. Material for sequencing was peripheral blood. All receptors come from an elderly woman with COVID-19, enrolled during active disease. Each CDR3 is given with its conserved first and last residue. The D gene is left open where the match is weak. Size tells how often a clone was seen (once, few, many) or the class of an expanded clone, and some rows leave it out.

j_call v_call clone_size cdr3_length d_call cdr3_nt cdr3_aa
TRBJ2-1 TRBV5-1 NA 13 TRBD1 TGCGCCAGCAGAGGACAGGCCGACAATGAGCAGTTCTTC CASRGQADNEQFF
TRBJ2-3 TRBV28 NA 20 TRBD2 TGTGCCAGCAGTCCCCGAGGGGGTAGCGGGGGGCCTGGGGACACAGATACGCAGTATTTT CASSPRGGSGGPGDTDTQYF
TRBJ2-7 TRBV7-8 NA 15 NA TGTGCCAGCAGCCTCGAGGGAGGGACAATCTACGAGCAGTACTTC CASSLEGGTIYEQYF
TRBJ2-1 TRBV14 NA 12 NA TGTGCCAGCAGCCTCCAGTACAATGAGCAGTTCTTC CASSLQYNEQFF
TRBJ1-4 TRBV6-1 NA 17 NA TGTGCCAGCAGTGAACTCGGGAAAACAGCGCTAGGTGAAAAACTGTTTTTT CASSELGKTALGEKLFF
TRBJ2-3 TRBV6-2/TRBV6-3 NA 15 TRBD2 TGTGCCAGCAGTTACCCTAGCGGGGGCACAGATACGCAGTATTTT CASSYPSGGTDTQYF
TRBJ2-1 TRBV7-9 NA 12 NA TGTGCCAGCAGCTTACAGTACAATGAGCAGTTCTTC CASSLQYNEQFF
TRBJ2-3 TRBV28 NA 13 NA TGTGCCAGCAGGACAGCGCTTACAGATACGCAGTATTTT CASRTALTDTQYF
TRBJ1-5 TRBV28 NA 15 TRBD1 TGTGCCAGCAGTACAGGACAGGGACAGGATCAGCCCCAGCATTTT CASSTGQGQDQPQHF
TRBJ1-4 TRBV7-9 few 13 NA TGTGCCAGCAGCTCTGGGCTAAGTGAAAAACTGTTTTTT CASSSGLSEKLFF
TRBJ2-2 TRBV11-3 NA 15 NA TGTGCCAGCAGCTTAGATCCTCTGGCAACCGGGGAGCTGTTTTTT CASSLDPLATGELFF
TRBJ1-1 TRBV4-1 NA 14 TRBD1 TGCGCCAGCAGCCATGATAGGGACAGGACTGAAGCTTTCTTT CASSHDRDRTEAFF
TRBJ2-3 TRBV6-4 NA 14 TRBD2 TGTGCCAGCAGTGACAGGGGAGGGACAGATACGCAGTATTTT CASSDRGGTDTQYF
TRBJ1-2 TRBV6-5 NA 15 TRBD1 TGTGCCAGCAGTTACCTGACAGGGGCTAACTATGGCTACACCTTC CASSYLTGANYGYTF
TRBJ2-1 TRBV5-6 NA 15 TRBD1 TGTGCCAGCAGCTCAGGGGGTCTGTCCTACAATGAGCAGTTCTTC CASSSGGLSYNEQFF
TRBJ2-1 TRBV19 NA 17 TRBD2 TGTGCCAGTAGTCTGAGACTAGCGGGGGGCCCCTACAATGAGCAGTTCTTC CASSLRLAGGPYNEQFF
TRBJ1-4 TRBV19 NA 14 NA TGTGCCAGTGGCGGGTTTTCTTATAATGAAAAACTGTTTTTT CASGGFSYNEKLFF
TRBJ1-1 TRBV9 NA 14 TRBD1 TGTGCCAGCAGCGTAACAGGGGTAAACACTGAAGCTTTCTTT CASSVTGVNTEAFF
TRBJ1-1 TRBV12-3/TRBV12-4 NA 13 NA TGTGCCAGCAGTTTGAACACGAACACTGAAGCTTTCTTT CASSLNTNTEAFF
TRBJ2-5 TRBV5-1 NA 14 TRBD2 TGCGCCAGCAGCCCTGAGCTAGCGGAAGAGACCCAGTACTTC CASSPELAEETQYF
TRBJ1-3 TRBV19 NA 16 TRBD1 TGTGCCAGCAGGACAGGCCTAACCTCTGTTGGAAACACCATATATTTT CASRTGLTSVGNTIYF
TRBJ2-3 TRBV14 few 15 TRBD1 TGTGCCAGCAGCCAAGCAACAGGGGGTTTCAGTACGCAGTATTTT CASSQATGGFSTQYF
TRBJ2-1 TRBV11-2 NA 14 TRBD2 TGTGCCAGCAGCTTAGCGGGGGGTTACAATGAGCAGTTCTTC CASSLAGGYNEQFF
TRBJ1-4 TRBV28 once 17 NA TGTGCCAGCAGTCCCCAGGGAAAGGGTGCAACTAATGAAAAACTGTTTTTT CASSPQGKGATNEKLFF
TRBJ2-1 TRBV18 NA 12 NA TGTGCCAGCTCACCACGGTTCGGGGAGCAGTTCTTC CASSPRFGEQFF
TRBJ2-7 TRBV11-2 few 14 NA TGTGCCAGCAGCTCCCGGATGGTAGCCCACGAGCAGTACTTC CASSSRMVAHEQYF
TRBJ1-2 TRBV5-4 NA 13 NA TGTGCCAGCAGTTCGGGGGGAGGTTATGGCTACACCTTC CASSSGGGYGYTF
TRBJ2-1 TRBV7-9 NA 17 NA TGTGCCAGCAGCCCCCGTTTGGGGCTACCCTTAGGCAATGAGCAGTTCTTC CASSPRLGLPLGNEQFF
TRBJ1-5 TRBV5-1 once 17 TRBD1 TGCGCCAGCAGCTTCAGACCTCGGGGACAGGGGGATCAGCCCCAGCATTTT CASSFRPRGQGDQPQHF
TRBJ2-5 TRBV24-1 NA 15 TRBD1 TGTGCCACCAGTGATGGGACAGTGGGCGCGGAGACCCAGTACTTC CATSDGTVGAETQYF
TRBJ1-4 TRBV5-8 NA 16 TRBD1 TGTGCCAGCAGCCCCCCCGGGACAGCCCGAAACGAAAAACTGTTTTTT CASSPPGTARNEKLFF
TRBJ2-5 TRBV27 NA 15 TRBD1 TGTGCCAGCAGTTCGGGGACAGGGGGCAGAGAGACCCAGTACTTC CASSSGTGGRETQYF
TRBJ2-1 TRBV6-5 once 15 NA TGTGCCAGCAGCCAAACCGGGACATATTACAATGAGCAGTTCTTC CASSQTGTYYNEQFF
TRBJ2-3 TRBV7-7 NA 19 TRBD2 TGTGCCAGCAGCCCAGGACTAGCGGGGGCCCTTACCTGGTCAGATACGCAGTATTTT CASSPGLAGALTWSDTQYF
TRBJ1-1 TRBV19 NA 15 NA TGTGCCAGTAGTATACAGGGACAAATGAACACTGAAGCTTTCTTT CASSIQGQMNTEAFF
TRBJ1-1 TRBV4-1 NA 15 TRBD1 TGCGCCAGCAGCCAGGGACAGCCTGTGAACACTGAAGCTTTCTTT CASSQGQPVNTEAFF
TRBJ2-7 TRBV19 few 14 NA TGTGCCAGTAGTTCCGGAGCGAGGGACTACGAGCAGTACTTC CASSSGARDYEQYF
TRBJ2-7 TRBV7-2 few 15 TRBD1 TGTGCCAGCAGCTTGGACAGGGCGTTTTCCTACGAGCAGTACTTC CASSLDRAFSYEQYF
TRBJ2-2 TRBV28 NA 15 TRBD2 TGTGCCAGCAGTTTGAGCGGGGGGGCCGCCGGGGAGCTGTTTTTT CASSLSGGAAGELFF
TRBJ2-7 TRBV30 NA 15 NA TGTGCCTGGAGTGGGGTGGTCGGACAATCCTACGAGCAGTACTTC CAWSGVVGQSYEQYF
TRBJ1-4 TRBV28 NA 18 NA TGTGCCAGCAGTTCCTACGCGGGACCCGGGACCCGAAGGGAGAAACTGTTTTTT CASSSYAGPGTRREKLFF
TRBJ2-3 TRBV24-1 NA 16 NA TGTGCCACCAGTGATTTGAAAGCAGGGGGGACAGATACGCAGTATTTT CATSDLKAGGTDTQYF
TRBJ1-2 TRBV19 NA 13 NA TGTGCCAGTAGTATAGGAGGAGCCTATGGCTACACCTTC CASSIGGAYGYTF
TRBJ2-7 TRBV5-1 NA 13 TRBD2 TGCGCCAGCAGCTACCCGGGGGGCTACGAGCAGTACTTC CASSYPGGYEQYF
TRBJ1-5 TRBV30 NA 13 NA TGTGCCTGGACACAGGGTTGGAATCAGCCCCAGCATTTT CAWTQGWNQPQHF
TRBJ2-2 TRBV7-8 NA 15 TRBD2 TGTGCCAGCAGCTTAGGAGCGGGGAGGTCCCTGGAGCTGTTTTTT CASSLGAGRSLELFF
TRBJ2-5 TRBV24-1 NA 16 NA TGTGCCACCAGTGACTTAGACGGAGGTCTTCAAGAGACCCAGTACTTC CATSDLDGGLQETQYF
TRBJ1-5 TRBV28 NA 16 NA TGTGCCAGCAGTTCGCCGGGGGGGGATAGCAATCAGCCCCAGCATTTT CASSSPGGDSNQPQHF
TRBJ1-1 TRBV5-1 NA 14 TRBD1 TGCGCCAGCAGCCCGCGACAGGGTGGTAAAGAAGCTTTCTTT CASSPRQGGKEAFF
TRBJ1-1 TRBV29-1 NA 15 NA TGCAGCGCCATCCGGGCGGGAAGGATTAACACTGAAGCTTTCTTT CSAIRAGRINTEAFF
TRBJ2-1 TRBV20-1 NA 12 NA TGCAGTGCTAGTGACACCTACAATGAGCAGTTCTTC CSASDTYNEQFF
TRBJ2-5 TRBV10-3 NA 14 NA TGTGCCATCAGTGGTATGGCAGGGCAAGAGACCCAGTACTTC CAISGMAGQETQYF
TRBJ1-6 TRBV28 once 11 NA TGTGCCAGCAGTGGGCAGGGGATCCTCCACTTT CASSGQGILHF
TRBJ2-7 TRBV5-1 NA 14 TRBD1 TGCGCCAGCAGGACGCCGGGACAGCCCTACGAGCAGTACTTC CASRTPGQPYEQYF
TRBJ1-2 TRBV3-1/TRBV3-2 NA 16 NA TGTGCCAGCAGCCAAGGACAGGTCGGGGCTAACTATGGCTACACCTTC CASSQGQVGANYGYTF
TRBJ2-1 TRBV7-2 NA 16 TRBD2 TGTGCCAGCAGCTTATCCGGACTAGCGGCCTCCAATGAGCAGTTCTTC CASSLSGLAASNEQFF